This is a list of T cell receptor beta chains from one sample in a study of cytomegalovirus exposure and HLA in healthy donors. Assay: immunoSEQ multiplex PCR; the TCRdb copy retains only in-frame clones and omits some. The table has approximately 280,000 clones, roughly 85% seen once. The sequencing sample was made of PBMCs. The receptors were sampled from a man aged 35 to 55 in good health and CMV-seropositive. The CDR3 runs from the conserved cysteine through the conserved F or W. A D gene is named only where the DNA matches it firmly. Size is stated for part of the rows, as once, few or many counts, or as a class when the clone is expanded.

j_gene | v_gene | d_gene | abundance | CDR3aa | CDR3nt
TRBJ1-4 | TRBV2 | TRBD1 | - | CASSRQGQEEKLFF | TGTGCCAGCAGTCGACAGGGCCAGGAAGAAAAACTGTTTTTT
TRBJ2-7 | TRBV2 | TRBD1 | once | CASRRTPGQGPYEQYF | TGTGCCAGCAGAAGGACGCCTGGACAGGGCCCCTACGAGCAGTACTTC
TRBJ2-7 | TRBV4-3 | - | - | CASSQDAGRGIYEQYF | TGCGCCAGCAGCCAAGATGCTGGAAGGGGCATTTACGAGCAGTACTTC
TRBJ2-1 | TRBV6-4 | TRBD2 | - | CASSDGRGPSSYNEQFF | TGTGCCAGCAGTGATGGGAGGGGCCCCAGCTCCTACAATGAGCAGTTCTTC
TRBJ2-1 | TRBV10-3 | - | - | CAISYGSGMSNEQFF | TGTGCCATCAGTTACGGGTCTGGAATGAGCAATGAGCAGTTCTTC
TRBJ1-2 | TRBV7-9 | - | few | CASRPPGIGGYTF | TGTGCCAGCAGACCCCCAGGGATAGGGGGCTACACCTTC
TRBJ2-2 | TRBV9 | TRBD2 | - | CASSVVVAGMAGELFF | TGTGCCAGCAGCGTAGTGGTAGCGGGGATGGCCGGGGAGCTGTTTTTT
TRBJ2-5 | TRBV27 | - | - | CASSSYRDETQYF | TGTGCCAGCAGTTCCTACAGGGATGAGACCCAGTACTTC
TRBJ1-5 | TRBV11-2 | - | - | CASRLRQNQPQHF | TGTGCCAGCAGGCTAAGACAGAATCAGCCCCAGCATTTT
TRBJ1-5 | TRBV19 | TRBD1 | - | CASSRGGNQPQHF | TGTGCCAGTAGCAGGGGGGGCAATCAGCCCCAGCATTTT
TRBJ1-2 | TRBV7-9 | - | - | CASSFPDSPWGYTF | TGTGCCAGCAGCTTCCCGGACAGTCCTTGGGGCTACACCTTC
TRBJ2-5 | TRBV28 | TRBD2 | once | CASRDSSGSMIETQYF | TGTGCCAGCAGAGATTCTAGCGGGAGTATGATAGAGACCCAGTACTTC
TRBJ2-1 | TRBV10-3 | - | - | CAISESGDNEQFF | TGTGCCATCAGTGAGTCCGGGGACAATGAGCAGTTCTTC
TRBJ2-1 | TRBV4-1 | TRBD1 | - | CASSQSTGGSSSYNEQFF | TGCGCCAGCAGCCAATCCACAGGGGGCTCTAGCTCCTACAATGAGCAGTTCTTC
TRBJ2-2 | TRBV7-6 | - | - | CASSPLGRNTGELFF | TGTGCCAGCAGCCCACTCGGGAGGAACACCGGGGAGCTGTTTTTT
TRBJ2-7 | TRBV7-6 | - | once | CASSLAGGRWEQYF | TGTGCCAGCAGCTTAGCGGGGGGTCGGTGGGAGCAGTACTTC
TRBJ2-2 | TRBV28 | - | - | CASRGGLGTGELFF | TGTGCCAGCAGAGGGGGTCTAGGAACCGGGGAGCTGTTTTTT
TRBJ2-1 | TRBV7-9 | - | - | CASSLEVANEQFF | TGTGCCAGCAGCTTAGAAGTGGCCAATGAGCAGTTCTTC
TRBJ1-1 | TRBV5-4 | - | - | CASSPGVLGTEAFF | TGTGCCAGCAGCCCGGGGGTATTGGGGACTGAAGCTTTCTTT
TRBJ2-7 | TRBV6-1 | TRBD2 | few | CARGTSGENYEQYF | TGTGCCAGAGGGACTAGCGGGGAAAACTACGAGCAGTACTTC
TRBJ2-2 | TRBV2 | TRBD2 | once | CASSEGLAENTGELFF | TGTGCCAGCAGTGAAGGGCTAGCGGAGAACACCGGGGAGCTGTTTTTT
TRBJ2-3 | TRBV7-2 | - | - | CASSFRGADTQYF | TGTGCCAGCAGCTTCAGGGGAGCAGATACGCAGTATTTT
TRBJ2-5 | TRBV19 | TRBD2 | once | CASSPRLAVYQETQYF | TGTGCCAGTAGTCCCCGACTAGCGGTGTACCAAGAGACCCAGTACTTC
TRBJ2-7 | TRBV4-2 | TRBD2 | - | CASSHQNSGNYEQYF | TGTGCCAGCAGCCATCAAAATAGCGGGAACTACGAGCAGTACTTC
TRBJ1-5 | TRBV6-5 | TRBD1 | - | CASSSSQGTHQPQHF | TGTGCCAGCAGTTCCTCACAGGGGACTCATCAGCCCCAGCATTTT